Sequencing of this T cell receptor (beta chain) was carried out in a study of blood T cell repertoires in COVID-19. In the authors' workflow: From reference gene primer amplification, estimates of nucleated cell counts were derived. The protocol was immunoSEQ multiplex PCR, while the TCRdb copy is restricted to in-frame clones and leaves out a portion. V, J and clone size reflect that table, while D and trimming were determined from the DNA. The sample records about 95,000 clones, approximately 84% being singletons. The CDR3 has 15 amino acids. Germline trimming cut 3 bases from V and 5 bases from J; bases unmatched to any gene: 7. Germline assignment: CDR1 SEHNR and CDR2 FQNEAQ (reference sequence).

The chain carries TRBV7-9 and TRBJ2-1, with 7 positions matching TRBD2. This sequence was found in a human donor in a cohort sampled during active COVID-19. The specimen sequenced was peripheral blood. The CDR3 is CASSFTAGVHNEQFF. CDR3 coding DNA: TGTGCCAGCAGCTTCACGGCGGGAGTTCACAATGAGCAGTTCTTC.